The source of this T cell receptor (beta chain) is a study of OX40 agonist ivuxolimab in advanced cancers. Study-level information: Subjects had a mean age of around 60 years, with a range of about 23 to 79; more than 75% were male. Partial responses occurred in three patients (one hepatocellular carcinoma, two cutaneous melanoma).

The protocol was immunoSEQ multiplex PCR, while the TCRdb copy is restricted to in-frame clones and leaves out a portion. The data show about 40,000 clones, around 83% seen once. V was pared by 3 bases and J by 6 bases, with 14 bases between. The CDR3 runs 14 residues. Per the germline V gene, CDR1 is MGHRA and CDR2 is YSYEKL. The sequencing here drew on CD4+ or CD8+ T cells sorted from blood, taken in a trial of the OX40 agonist ivuxolimab. V and J are TRBV4-1 and TRBJ1-1, with D uncertain. This TCR was sampled from an adult with an advanced solid tumor such as melanoma, head and neck, liver or kidney cancer. The CDR3 DNA is TGCGCCAGCAGCCACTGGGCGGAGGACGCTGAAGCTTTCTTT. Its translation: CASSHWAEDAEAFF.